Below are 6 T cell receptor beta chains sequenced from a single sample in a study of CD8 T cell repertoires and HIV-1 epitope variants. For these receptors, no antigen is known. Sequenced by immunoSEQ multiplex PCR; TCRdb stores in-frame clones only, minus some. Of about 4,500 clones in the sample, roughly 67% are singletons; the top ten hold about 40%. Sequencing used cultured CD8+ T cells derived from PBMCs. The receptors here all came from a male donor with HIV.

The gene calls are TRBV7-9 and TRBJ2-7; 11 bases align to TRBD2. V trimming: 5 bases; J trimming: 3 bases; junction bases outside the gene matches: 3. Looked up from germline, CDR1 is SEHNR and CDR2 is FQNEAQ (reference sequence). This CDR3 is 14 amino acids long. The CDR3 nucleotides are TGTGCCAGCAGCCCGACTAGCGGGATCTACGAGCAGTACTTC. Its translation: CASSPTSGIYEQYF.

The chain combines TRBV4-1 with TRBJ2-7; D not resolved. V was cut by 4 bases and J by 7 bases, with 20 bases left in between. Germline values: CDR1 MGHRA, CDR2 YSYEKL. The CDR3 length is 15 residues. CDR3 coding DNA: TGCGCCAGCAGCCTAGTAGATTCGGAGTCACGGGAGCAGTACTTC. This gives the protein CASSLVDSESREQYF.

Comment on this clone: A much larger clone differs from this one at a single base, so this may be a read error. The CDR3 bases are TGCGCCAGCAGCGATCCCGGGACAGGGGTCCTCGGTGCCTTC. The encoded protein is CASSDPGTGVLGAF. The chain uses TRBV5-1 and TRBJ1-2; 10 bases align to TRBD1. Germline V gene sequence: CDR1 SGHRS, CDR2 YFSETQ. This CDR3 is 14 amino acids long.

A few counts support this clone. The rearrangement joins TRBV10-2 to TRBJ2-3; 8 bases are shared with TRBD2. Looked up from germline, CDR1 is WSHSY and CDR2 is SAAADI. The V and J ends lost 2 bases and 0 bases, in that order; junction bases with no gene match: 1. The CDR3 loop spans 15 amino acids. The CDR3 DNA reads TGCGCCAGCAGTGAGCCTAGCGGGAGCACAGATACGCAGTATTTT. Translation: CASSEPSGSTDTQYF.

In this sample, this clone turned up a few times. The chain couples TRBV7-6 to TRBJ2-3; D is ambiguous. The germline CDR1 and CDR2 sequences are SGHVS and FNYEAQ. Trimming removed 8 bases at V and 3 bases at J, with 12 bases between. This CDR3 is 13 amino acids long. The CDR3 nucleotides are TGTGCCAGCGCCGTGGGGTGGACAGATACGCAGTATTTT. It encodes CASAVGWTDTQYF.

V is TRBV7-9 and J is TRBJ2-1; tentative D call: TRBD2 (6 bases). V dropped 0 bases and J dropped 12 bases, with 15 bases sitting between them. The CDR3 consists of 14 residues. CDR1 is SEHNR and CDR2 is FQNEAQ in the germline V gene (reference sequence). The CDR3 bases are TGTGCCAGCAGCTTAGCGGGGCTCTCGGGGGTGCAGTTCTTC. Its translation is CASSLAGLSGVQFF.